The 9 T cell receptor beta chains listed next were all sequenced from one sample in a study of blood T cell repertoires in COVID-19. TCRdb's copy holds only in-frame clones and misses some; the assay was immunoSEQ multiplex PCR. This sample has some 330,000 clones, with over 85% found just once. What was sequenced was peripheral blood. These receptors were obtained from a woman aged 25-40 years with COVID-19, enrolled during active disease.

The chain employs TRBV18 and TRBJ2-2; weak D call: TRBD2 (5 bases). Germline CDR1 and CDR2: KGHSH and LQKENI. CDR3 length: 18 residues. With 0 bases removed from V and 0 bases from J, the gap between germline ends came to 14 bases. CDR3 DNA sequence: TGTGCCAGCTCACCACCTTTAACGGAGGTTCCGAACACCGGGGAGCTGTTTTTT. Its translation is CASSPPLTEVPNTGELFF.

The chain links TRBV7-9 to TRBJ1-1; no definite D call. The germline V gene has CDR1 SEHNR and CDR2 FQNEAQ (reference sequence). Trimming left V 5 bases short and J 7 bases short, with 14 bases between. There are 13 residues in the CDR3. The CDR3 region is CASSDGRSGEAFF. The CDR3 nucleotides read TGTGCCAGCAGCGACGGGCGAAGCGGTGAAGCTTTCTTT.

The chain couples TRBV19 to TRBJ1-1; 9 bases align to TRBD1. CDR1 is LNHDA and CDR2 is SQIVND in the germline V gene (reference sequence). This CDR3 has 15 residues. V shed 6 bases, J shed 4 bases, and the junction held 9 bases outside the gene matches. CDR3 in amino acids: CASSRGGDRVTEAFF. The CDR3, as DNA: TGTGCCAGTAGCCGTGGAGGGGACAGGGTCACTGAAGCTTTCTTT.

The CDR3 region is CASSASGRDYEQYF. CDR3 nucleotides: TGTGCCAGCAGCGCTTCCGGACGGGACTACGAGCAGTACTTC. The V and J genes are TRBV5-5 and TRBJ2-7, with a possible D match to TRBD2 (5 bases). The CDR3 is made up of 14 amino acids. Between the trimmed V and J ends, which lost 4 bases and 3 bases, there was a span of 14 bases. Germline V gene sequence: CDR1 SGHKS, CDR2 YYEKEE (reference sequence).

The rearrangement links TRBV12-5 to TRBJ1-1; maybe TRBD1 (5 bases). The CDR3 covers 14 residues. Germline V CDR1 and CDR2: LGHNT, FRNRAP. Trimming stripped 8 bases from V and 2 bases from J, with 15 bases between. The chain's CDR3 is CASRAREGNTEAFF. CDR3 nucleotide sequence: TGTGCTAGTAGAGCCAGGGAAGGAAACACTGAAGCTTTCTTT.

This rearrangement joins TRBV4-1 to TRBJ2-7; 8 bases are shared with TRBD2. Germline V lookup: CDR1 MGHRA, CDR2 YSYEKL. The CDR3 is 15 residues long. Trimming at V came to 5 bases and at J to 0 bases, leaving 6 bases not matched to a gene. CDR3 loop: CASSEGLALSYEQYF. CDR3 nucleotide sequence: TGCGCCAGCAGCGAAGGACTAGCTCTCTCCTACGAGCAGTACTTC.

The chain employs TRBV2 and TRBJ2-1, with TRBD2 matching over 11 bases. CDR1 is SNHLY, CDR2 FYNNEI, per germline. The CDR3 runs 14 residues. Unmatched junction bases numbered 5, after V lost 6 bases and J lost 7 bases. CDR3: CASRDSGGANEQFF. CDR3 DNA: TGTGCCAGCAGGGATAGCGGGGGGGCTAATGAGCAGTTCTTC. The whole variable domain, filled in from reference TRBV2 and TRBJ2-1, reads EPEVTQTPSHQVTQMGQEVILRCVPISNHLYFYWYRQILGQKVEFLVSFYNNEISEKSEIFDDQFSVERPDGSNFTLKIRSTKLEDSAMYFCASRDSGGANEQFFGPGTRLTVL.

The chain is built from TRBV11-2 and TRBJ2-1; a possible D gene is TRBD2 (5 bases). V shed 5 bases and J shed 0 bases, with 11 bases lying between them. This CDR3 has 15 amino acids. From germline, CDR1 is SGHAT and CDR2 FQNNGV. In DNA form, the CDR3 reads TGTGCCAGCAGCCAGCACGGGGTCTCCTACAATGAGCAGTTCTTC. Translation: CASSQHGVSYNEQFF.

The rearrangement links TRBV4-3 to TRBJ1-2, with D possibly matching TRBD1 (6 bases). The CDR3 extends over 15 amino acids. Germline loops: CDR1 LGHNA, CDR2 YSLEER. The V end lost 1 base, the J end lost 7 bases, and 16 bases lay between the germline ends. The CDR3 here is CASSQGAGADGGYTF. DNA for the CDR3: TGCGCCAGCAGCCAAGGAGCGGGGGCGGATGGTGGCTACACCTTC.